This paragraph reports one TCR beta chain. Its recognized antigen is unknown. No much larger clone is present one base from it, and per-base qualities are unavailable. The CDR3 regions of human TCRbeta chains were analyzed by immunosequencing. The paper's processing steps were these. TCRs in the repertoires were compared against a reference library of SARS-CoV-2-specific TCRs that had been generated with the MIRA antigen-specificity platform. Breadth was defined as the fraction of unique TCRs that were SARS-CoV-2-associated. Depth was defined as the fraction of total T cells that were SARS-CoV-2-associated. Each spike-specific TCR was assigned to its reactive spike region and to a CD4 or CD8 class using the MIRA data. Log10-transformed breadth and depth values were compared by one-way ANOVA with Sidak's multiple comparisons tests. TCRdb took this table from immuneACCESS and kept in-frame rearrangements with V and J called. Such tables lack part of the clones; where checked against another copy, unresolved V genes explain under half of the gap, and the rest is unexplained. V and J calls and clone size are copied from that table; D and trimming were computed from the DNA. Across this sample there are 55,000 to 65,000 clones, with approximately 85% seen only once. The top ten clonotypes cover roughly 15% of the sample.

The data belong to a study of T cell responses to AZD1222 COVID-19 vaccine (dated by TCRdb to the early 2020s). About the study as a whole: AZD1222 recipients with second doses at about 4 weeks or about 12 weeks were pooled, because spike-specific TCR depth and breadth did not differ between schedules. Trial participants were enrolled by age into 18-55, 56-69 and 70-plus year subgroups, with roughly 160, 29 and 62 TCR-sequenced participants respectively. A total of 233 trial participants underwent TCR sequencing, of whom around 200 received two doses of AZD1222 and 26 received two doses of the MenACWY control vaccine. Here is what the overall study found, with its caveats: Because no samples from the day 14 peak response were available, repertoires could be characterized only after the peak T cell response. Participants were mostly white British, with more females than males. The authors suggested clonal diversity may have been underestimated. After two AZD1222 doses, spike-specific TCR breadth and depth were significantly higher than at day 0 and than in MenACWY recipients. CD4 TCRs associated with the vaccine covered the entire spike protein, and the dominant responses were in regions 160-218 and 743-854. Reportedly, close to half of the unique spike-specific TCRs recognized epitopes lying outside the regions that are mutated in the B.1.351 and B.1.1.7 variants. In the small 56-69-year group, the increase in depth fell short of significance, most likely because of low power. Only a handful of AZD1222 recipients were SARS-CoV-2 seropositive at baseline, limiting conclusions about previously exposed vaccinees.

The CDR1 and CDR2 encoded by the germline V gene are MNHNS and SASEGT. Taken from cysteine to phenylalanine, the CDR3 has 15 residues. Kept here is only the CDR3 DNA, which spans 45 bases and is read in frame from base 1. V and J are truncated by 1 base and 3 bases respectively, leaving an intervening sequence of 11 bases. The time point tag for this specimen amounts to: baseline before first vaccination. Vaccinee samples were obtained from the UK trials COV001 and COV002, which included a single-blind randomized controlled phase 2/3 trial of AZD1222 (ChAdOx1 nCoV-19) in healthy adults. For TCRbeta chain sequencing, PBMC samples were collected from trial participants at day 0 and at day 28 after the second dose.

The source material was peripheral blood, sampled on day 0 of AZD1222 vaccination. The V gene is TRBV6-1 and the J gene is TRBJ2-3; TRBD1 is possibly the D segment (6 matching bases). This receptor was obtained from an adult in good health. The CDR3 is CASSEVQGMTDTQYF. The nucleotide sequence reads TGTGCCAGCAGTGAAGTACAGGGAATGACAGATACGCAGTATTTT.